This entry is about one T cell receptor beta chain. This clonotype was counted once. Its antigen is unknown. One base away there is no much larger clone; base qualities are not given. A single read is weak support. The approximately 40 donors, aged about 6 to 95 years, were systemically healthy Caucasian individuals from Russia. Each donor gave about 9.2 milliliters of peripheral blood, drawn into EDTA-treated Vacutainer tubes. Ficoll-Paque density-gradient centrifugation was used to isolate PBMCs, with at least 6.5 million per sample. Trizol reagent was used to extract total RNA from the PBMCs, yielding at least 6 micrograms per sample. Naive CD45RAhigh/CD27high T cell percentages were measured by flow cytometry on a PBMC aliquot from every donor. Counted from cysteine to phenylalanine, this CDR3 has 17 amino acids. The sequence is cut down to CDR3 DNA, 51 bases in frame from base 1. V and J lose 0 bases and 0 bases, and a span of 13 bases separates them. According to the germline V gene, CDR1 reads SGHDT and CDR2 reads YYEEEE.

The receptor library was made with 5' RACE. The listed sequencing device is Illumina HiSeq 2500. A second PCR of about 6 to 11 cycles was run with a J-beta primer mix and a sample-barcoded 5' primer. A template-switch 5' adaptor carrying 12 random nucleotides introduced a unique molecular identifier onto each TCR beta cDNA molecule. Each sample yielded at least 2.5 million CDR3-containing paired-end reads. First-strand cDNA synthesis was performed from all RNA using the Mint cDNA synthesis kit, with priming by a TRBC-specific oligonucleotide. Following uracil-DNA glycosylase treatment, a first 18-cycle PCR with universal primers M1SS and BC2_uni_R was performed on all cDNA. In the original analysis: Normalization of each sample was performed by random selection of 1 million high-quality reads, each carrying a distinct molecular identifier. Instead of being binned into consensus sequences, reads that shared molecular identifiers were thrown out. MiTCR, run with a Q25 quality threshold and the strictest error-elimination algorithm, handled CDR3 identification, clonotype clustering and error correction. A nonparametric unseen species model with Euler transformation was used to estimate a lower bound on total TCR beta diversity. TCRdb trimmed public reads at Q25 via fastp, called clones via MiXCR and kept in-frame beta chains. Each entry is one CDR3 protein sequence, shown with its most common DNA and genes. The authors' filters were not applied to this entry. A total of about 630,000 distinct CDR3 sequences appear in this sample, over 20% of them only once. The ten largest clones take up 3.5% to 4% of the sample.

The data derive from a study of blood T cells in healthy people across ages (dated by TCRdb to 2014 to 2015). Describing the broader study: Template switching captured roughly one uniquely barcoded TCR beta cDNA molecule per two T cells in model experiments. Two additional independent replicas of 1 million unique cDNA reads from the same blood draw were analyzed for two donors (one aged 18 to 29 and one aged 80 or older). Age-related changes in TCR beta repertoire diversity were measured in the study by deep sequencing normalized with unique cDNA molecular identifiers. Four age groups were formed from the donors: young (average 16 years), middle-aged (approximately 42), aged (approximately 60) and long-lived (less than 85). To avoid experimental bias, donors of different ages were spread randomly across the sequencing lanes. Overall study outcomes, separate from this receptor: The percentage of naive T cells measured by flow cytometry correlated strongly with observed TCR beta diversity. Observed TCR beta diversity per million T cells fell roughly linearly with age, and a significant reduction was already apparent by age around 36. Total diversity estimates from one million sequenced T cells were considered lower bounds and underestimates. Compared with the aged group, the long-lived group had more naive CD4+ T cells, fewer expanded clones and increased TCR diversity, suggesting age selection. Conclusive comparison of naive and antigen-experienced compartments was prevented by the profiling of bulk unsorted PBMCs. Donor CMV infection status was unknown, potentially confounding age-related changes in expanded clonotypes.

The TCR was taken from a man between 65 and 79 years old in good health. The material sequenced was blood. In this chain, TRBV5-6 is recombined with TRBJ1-3, with the D gene not clear enough to name. The nucleotide sequence is TGTGCCAGCAGCTTGGGTGTCAGCGAACCCTCTGGAAACACCATATATTTT. It encodes CASSLGVSEPSGNTIYF.